The 25 T cell receptor beta chains presented below share a single source sample, sequenced in a study of molecular identifiers for immune sequencing clone quantification. MiXCR, run by TCRdb on the PCR reads, gives a single entry per CDR3 protein. The sample lists roughly 90,000 distinct CDR3 sequences; around a fifth were seen once. Sequences were obtained from naive CD8+ T cells from blood, with Jurkat cell RNA spiked in. The subset denotes: FACS-sorted CD8+CD4-CCR7+CD45RA+ naive T cells. The receptor set was obtained from a human donor in good health. Some libraries in this study had Jurkat cell RNA spiked in.

In its sample, this clonotype was seen many times. The chain uses TRBV7-6 and TRBJ2-2; D ambiguous. From germline, CDR1 is SGHVS and CDR2 FNYEAQ. The CDR3 length is 13 residues. V gave up 0 bases and J gave up 7 bases, with 6 bases separating them. For the CDR3, the DNA is TGTGCCAGCAGCTTAGCTGGTTACGGGGAGCTGTTTTTT. It is translated as CASSLAGYGELFF.

This clonotype has ten or more counts. The gene calls are TRBV5-1 and TRBJ2-7, with TRBD1 matching over 7 bases. The CDR3 loop spans 15 amino acids. CDR1 is SGHRS, CDR2 YFSETQ, per germline. J gave up 6 bases and V 4 bases, and 13 bases lay outside the gene matches. The CDR3 loop reads CASSPIQGTFGEQYF. CDR3 DNA sequence: TGCGCCAGCAGCCCGATACAGGGGACCTTCGGCGAGCAGTACTTC. Drawing the rest from reference TRBV5-1 and TRBJ2-7, the complete variable domain is KAGVTQTPRYLIKTRGQQVTLSCSPISGHRSVSWYQQTPGQGLQFLFEYFSETQRNKGNFPGRFSGRQFSNSRSEMNVSTLELGDSALYLCASSPIQGTFGEQYFGPGTRLTVT.

Many counts were recorded for this clonotype. The V and J genes are TRBV27 and TRBJ2-3, with unresolved D. The CDR3 length is 15 residues. V was cut by 3 bases and J by 2 bases, with 12 bases left in between. Germline V gives CDR1 MNHEY, CDR2 SMNVEV (reference sequence). The CDR3 protein is CASSLSPSNTDTQYF. In DNA form, the CDR3 reads TGTGCCAGCAGTTTGTCCCCCTCGAACACAGATACGCAGTATTTT.

This clonotype was found many times. V gene TRBV5-1 combines with J gene TRBJ1-1; D is ambiguous. This CDR3 has 15 amino acids. Germline CDR1 SGHRS, CDR2 YFSETQ. Trimming stripped 1 base from V and 0 bases from J, with 10 bases between. CDR3 DNA: TGCGCCAGCAGCTTGAGTGGGCCTATGAACACTGAAGCTTTCTTT. Protein sequence: CASSLSGPMNTEAFF.

This clonotype was found many times. V is TRBV19 and J is TRBJ1-1; D gene unclear. Trimming stripped 4 bases from V and 3 bases from J, with 12 bases between. The CDR3 runs 14 residues. Germline V gene sequence: CDR1 LNHDA, CDR2 SQIVND (reference sequence). The CDR3 loop is CASSTSMRDTEAFF. The CDR3 DNA sequence: TGTGCCAGTAGTACCAGTATGCGGGACACTGAAGCTTTCTTT.

A remark on this clonotype: One base away lies a much larger clone, so this may be a sequencing read error. The chain links TRBV5-1 to TRBJ2-7; possibly TRBD2 for D (5 bases). V was clipped by 7 bases and J by 3 bases, with 20 bases between them. CDR1 and CDR2 from the germline V gene are SGHRS and YFSETQ. The CDR3 is made up of 15 amino acids. The DNA of the CDR3 is TGCGCCAGCGGAGCGGAGGATGTTTTCGGCTACGAGCAGTACTTC. Protein product: CASGAEDVFGYEQYF.

This clonotype was seen many times. The chain recombines TRBV28 with TRBJ1-5, with TRBD1 matching over 7 bases. V lost 4 bases to trimming and J lost 2 bases; unmatched junction nucleotides: 5. The V gene's germline CDR1 is MDHEN and CDR2 SYDVKM. CDR3 size: 15 residues. In DNA form, the CDR3 reads TGTGCCAGCAGTTATACAGGGGTGGGCAATCAGCCCCAGCATTTT. Translating gives CASSYTGVGNQPQHF.

As for this clonotype: A much larger clone is a single base away; this may be a read error. This chain uses TRBV6-5 with TRBJ2-2; 10 bases fit TRBD1. Germline CDR1 reads MNHEY; CDR2 reads SVGAGI. CDR3 length: 19 amino acids. After removal of 4 bases from V and 1 base from J, the junction contained 12 bases not matched to a gene. The CDR3 nucleotides read TGTGCCAGCAGTTCCTACCCGGGGACAGGGGCCGTGAACACCGGGGAGCTGTTTTTT. Protein product: CASSSYPGTGAVNTGELFF.

Many counts were recorded for this clonotype. This chain connects TRBV4-1 to TRBJ2-5, with 7 bases fitting TRBD1. J gave up 5 bases and V 4 bases, and 7 bases lay outside the gene matches. Germline CDR1 and CDR2: MGHRA and YSYEKL. The CDR3 is made up of 14 amino acids. The CDR3 sequence is CASSRGQVEETQYF. The DNA for the CDR3 is TGCGCCAGCAGCCGTGGACAGGTCGAGGAGACCCAGTACTTC.

Concerning this clonotype itself: A much larger clonotype is one base distant, so this may be a read error. The chain couples TRBV4-3 to TRBJ2-1, with D possibly TRBD2 on 5 matching bases. The CDR3 loop spans 16 amino acids. V lost 3 bases, J lost 1 base, and 13 bases lay in between. Germline V gene sequence: CDR1 LGHNA, CDR2 YSLEER. The DNA for the CDR3 is TGCGCCAGCAGCCAGGGCGGGCGCGGGTCCTACAATGAGCAGTTCTTC. Amino acids: CASSQGGRGSYNEQFF.

This clonotype was observed many times. This rearrangement joins TRBV27 to TRBJ1-4; D is uncertain. V was trimmed by 0 bases and J by 8 bases, leaving 7 bases between them. The germline V gene encodes CDR1 MNHEY and CDR2 SMNVEV (reference sequence). This CDR3 is built from 13 residues. In DNA form, the CDR3 reads TGTGCCAGCAGTTTATCGGCGGGGGAAAAACTGTTTTTT. This encodes CASSLSAGEKLFF.

Here the CDR3 reads CASRDRGPYNEQFF. Here the CDR3 DNA reads TGCGCCAGCAGAGACAGGGGTCCCTACAATGAGCAGTTCTTC. The V and J genes are TRBV5-1 and TRBJ2-1; 8 bases match TRBD1. Germline CDR1 is SGHRS and CDR2 is YFSETQ. This CDR3 region has 14 residues. After removal of 5 bases from V and 2 bases from J, the junction contained 3 bases not matched to a gene.

On this clonotype itself: A clone one base away is much larger, so this may be a read error. The CDR3 loop reads CAGSSTQHSNSPLHF. The CDR3 nucleotides read TGTGCCGGCAGCTCAACCCAACACTCTAATTCACCCCTCCACTTT. The chain uses TRBV6-5 and TRBJ1-6, with D uncertain. CDR3 length: 15 amino acids. Germline V gene sequence: CDR1 MNHEY, CDR2 SVGAGI.

This chain uses TRBV20-1 with TRBJ2-7; the D is unclear. This CDR3 contains 16 residues. Germline V gene sequence: CDR1 DFQATT, CDR2 SNEGSKA (reference sequence). Between the trimmed V and J ends, which lost 1 base and 2 bases, there was a span of 18 bases. In nucleotides, the CDR3 is TGCAGTGCTAGAGCCCCGTATCAGGACCAAACCTACGAGCAGTACTTC. It is translated as CSARAPYQDQTYEQYF.

This rearrangement joins TRBV6-2 or TRBV6-3 to TRBJ2-3; TRBD2 matches at 13 bases. Losses at the gene ends were 4 bases for V and 2 bases for J; bases not matched to a gene: 15. The CDR3 runs 20 residues. Per the germline V gene, CDR1 is MNHEY and CDR2 is SVGEGT. This chain's CDR3 is CASSFSPETTSGGTTDTQYF. DNA of the CDR3: TGTGCCAGCAGTTTTTCCCCCGAGACGACTAGCGGGGGGACCACAGATACGCAGTATTTT.

On this clonotype itself: Its ends do not fully match the called genes, so a read error is possible. The CDR3 protein is CAGSPWTGSEQFF. The CDR3 coding sequence is TGTGCCGGCAGTCCCTGGACAGGGAGTGAGCAGTTCTTC. The genes are TRBV28 and TRBJ2-1; 8 bases match TRBD1. The CDR3 is made up of 13 amino acids. Germline V gene data show CDR1 as MDHEN and CDR2 as SYDVKM.

This clonotype was recorded many times. V and J are TRBV7-9 and TRBJ2-5, with unresolved D. Germline assignment: CDR1 SEHNR and CDR2 FQNEAQ (reference sequence). The CDR3 totals 13 residues. The V end lost 4 bases, the J end lost 3 bases, and 9 bases lay between the germline ends. Written as DNA, the CDR3 is TGTGCCAGCAGCTCCTGGACCGAAGAGACCCAGTACTTC. As protein: CASSSWTEETQYF.

This clonotype was seen a few times. This chain links TRBV27 with TRBJ2-7, with 8 bases matching TRBD1. The trim removed 4 bases at V and 4 bases at J, leaving 3 bases unmatched. Per the germline V gene, CDR1 is MNHEY and CDR2 is SMNVEV (reference sequence). CDR3 length: 13 amino acids. The DNA for the CDR3 is TGTGCCAGCAGTTACCGACAGGGGTACGAGCAGTACTTC. Protein: CASSYRQGYEQYF.

This clonotype was recorded at least ten times. The rearrangement joins TRBV29-1 to TRBJ2-3; D unresolved. The CDR3 totals 15 residues. Germline values: CDR1 SQVTM, CDR2 ANQGSEA. V dropped 8 bases and J dropped 2 bases, with 20 bases sitting between them. DNA of the CDR3: TGCAGCATCACTTGGGCCGACAAATACACAGATACGCAGTATTTT. The encoded protein is CSITWADKYTDTQYF.

On this clonotype itself: Being one base from a much bigger clone, this may be a read error. The chain carries TRBV7-9 and TRBJ2-5, with 7 nucleotides matching TRBD1. CDR3 length: 14 residues. Trimming removed 8 bases from V and 4 bases from J; junction bases left unmatched: 10. In germline, CDR1 is SEHNR, CDR2 FQNEAQ (reference sequence). The CDR3 sequence: CASVPRDRGETQYF. CDR3 nucleotides: TGTGCCAGCGTCCCCCGGGACAGAGGAGAGACCCAGTACTTC.

This clonotype turned up a few times. A much larger clone lies a single base off, so this may be a read error. The chain combines TRBV12-3 or TRBV12-4 with TRBJ2-3; D is possibly TRBD1 or TRBD2 (7 bases each). This CDR3 comprises 15 residues. Here the CDR3 reads CTSSPQGGVLDTQYF. In DNA form, the CDR3 reads TGTACCAGCAGCCCCCAGGGGGGGGTTTTAGATACGCAGTATTTT.

This clonotype was observed many times. The chain joins TRBV14 to TRBJ2-7; 9 positions agree with TRBD1. The CDR3 is 17 amino acids. V lost 5 bases and J lost 3; bases outside the gene matches: 14. Germline CDR1 SGHDN, CDR2 FVKESK. This CDR3 reads CASSSLGGTGSYYEQYF. In DNA form, the CDR3 reads TGTGCCAGCAGCTCTCTAGGGGGGACAGGGTCCTACTACGAGCAGTACTTC.

This clonotype was seen only a few times. This is likely a read error, given that the CDR3 carries no conserved phenylalanine or tryptophan at its end. CDR3 region: CATSDTGSTDTQYL. The CDR3 nucleotides are TGTGCCACCAGTGATACGGGGAGCACAGATACGCAGTATCTT. The chain is built from TRBV24-1 and TRBJ2-3; D perhaps matches TRBD2 (5 bases). Per the germline V gene, CDR1 is KGHDR and CDR2 is SFDVKD. This CDR3 spans 14 amino acids. Trimming removed 3 bases at V and 0 bases at J, with 6 bases between.

Notes on this clonotype: A read error is possible here, since a much larger clone lies one base away. This chain uses TRBV27 with TRBJ2-1, with 8 bases matching TRBD2. There are 17 residues in the CDR3. The germline V gene encodes CDR1 MNHEY and CDR2 SMNVEV (reference sequence). The CDR3 is CASSSGLGGGSYNERFF. In DNA, the CDR3 is TGTGCCAGCAGTTCGGGACTAGGGGGAGGGTCCTACAATGAGCGGTTCTTC.

This clonotype was observed many times. This sequence joins TRBV4-1 and TRBJ1-1; 9 bases map to TRBD1. After removal of 0 bases from V and 7 bases from J, the junction contained 3 bases not matched to a gene. Germline V CDR1 and CDR2: MGHRA, YSYEKL. The CDR3 is 14 amino acids. The CDR3 loop reads CASSQEQGADEAFF. In DNA form, the CDR3 reads TGCGCCAGCAGCCAAGAACAGGGGGCCGATGAAGCTTTCTTT.